This T cell receptor (beta chain) was recorded in a study of cytomegalovirus exposure and HLA in healthy donors (dated by TCRdb to the late 2010s). In the study overall: A later analysis indicated that the 100 to 150 validation repertoires were generated on the platform also employed for the approximately 670 repertoires of the first cohort. The aim of the study was to test whether cataloging public T cell receptors could identify signatures of past pathogen exposure. In addition to the first cohort of approximately 670 subjects, a separate validation cohort of over 90 different subjects was used. To predict cytomegalovirus infection status, the study brought together high-throughput TCR immunosequencing, statistical association of individual TCRs with disease status, and machine learning.

Separate from the approximately 670-subject first cohort, the validation cohort of 95 to 150 subjects was the group to which the donors belonged. Details on this clone: The antigen it binds to is not known. Base-call qualities are not available, and no considerably larger clone is one nucleotide away.

General findings and caveats noted by the study authors: Subsequent analysis determined that TCRs grouped into clusters in the first cohort also showed a tendency toward co-occurrence across the roughly 110 validation repertoires, and approximately 94% of cluster scores exceeded 0. According to the authors, the approach could potentially be generalized to other disease states and immunological phenotypes. Most TCR sequences were observed very rarely across donors, whereas some public TCRs were present in many individuals. All 120 or so repertoires were used to score co-occurrence in the validation cohort in a later analysis, because that analysis had no HLA typing for the cohort. In both the original and validation cohorts, the classifier was reported to diagnose cytomegalovirus status with high specificity and sensitivity. In vitro tests confirmed that a few of the cytomegalovirus-associated TCR beta chains recognize cytomegalovirus antigens. The study listed 150 to 200 TCR beta chains as associated with cytomegalovirus.

The library was prepared using the immunoSEQ multiplex PCR assay. The original pipeline was this. A statistical classification framework was built to diagnose cytomegalovirus status from the catalog of TCR beta chain sequences. The source is immuneACCESS, and TCRdb retained only in-frame sequences with V and J called. Part of the clones is not carried over; for the studies checked, unresolved V genes explain less than half of this, and the remainder is unexplained. V and J calls and clone size are those listed in that table; D and trimming were worked out from the DNA. In all, the sample holds 150,000 to 200,000 clones, and roughly 80% of those were seen once. The ten largest clones add up to around 2.4% of the sample. CDR1 LNHDA and CDR2 SQIVND were looked up in the germline V gene (reference sequence). The CDR3 starts with the cysteine, ends with the phenylalanine, and has 12 residues. The CDR3 DNA has 36 bases and is translated from base 1. V is pared back by 3 bases and J by 4 bases, with 6 bases lying between the germline termini.

Sample: PBMCs. The receptor was isolated from a man younger than 40 in good health and CMV-seropositive. The chain is made from TRBV19 and TRBJ2-5, with a weak D call of TRBD2 (5 bases match). The DNA is as follows: TGTGCCAGTAGTATCGAGGGAGAGACCCAGTACTTC. It translates as CASSIEGETQYF.